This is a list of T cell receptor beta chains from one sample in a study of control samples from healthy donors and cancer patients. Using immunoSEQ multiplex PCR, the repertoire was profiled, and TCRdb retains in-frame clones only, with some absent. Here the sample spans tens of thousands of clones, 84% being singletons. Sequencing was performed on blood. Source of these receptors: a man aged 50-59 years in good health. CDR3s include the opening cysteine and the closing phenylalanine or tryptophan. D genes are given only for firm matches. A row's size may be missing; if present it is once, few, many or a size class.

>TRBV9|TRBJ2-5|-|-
CASSVGHQGSTQYF
TGTGCCAGCAGCGTAGGCCATCAGGGTTCTACCCAGTACTTC
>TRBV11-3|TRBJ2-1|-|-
CASRLGPNEQFF
TGTGCCAGCAGATTGGGTCCCAATGAGCAGTTCTTC
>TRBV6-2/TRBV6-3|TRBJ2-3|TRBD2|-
CASSPAGLAGPSTDTQYF
TGTGCCAGCAGCCCCGCCGGACTAGCGGGACCGAGCACAGATACGCAGTATTTT
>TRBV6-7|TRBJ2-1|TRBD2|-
CASRIAGGLSSYNEQFF
TGTGCCAGCAGGATAGCGGGGGGCTTAAGCTCCTACAATGAGCAGTTCTTC
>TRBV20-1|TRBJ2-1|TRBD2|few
CSASSSGGTAYNEQFF
TGCAGTGCTAGTTCGAGCGGGGGGACGGCCTACAATGAGCAGTTCTTC
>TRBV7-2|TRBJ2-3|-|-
CASSVSGAEGDTQYF
TGTGCCAGCAGCGTATCCGGGGCGGAGGGAGATACGCAGTATTTT
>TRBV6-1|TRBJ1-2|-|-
CASSERLPNYGYTF
TGTGCCAGCAGTGAACGGTTACCCAACTATGGCTACACCTTC
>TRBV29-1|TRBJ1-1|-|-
CSVGEGPYEAFF
TGCAGCGTTGGAGAGGGGCCGTATGAAGCTTTCTTT
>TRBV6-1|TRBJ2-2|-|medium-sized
CASSEELANTGELFF
TGTGCCAGCAGTGAAGAACTAGCGAACACCGGGGAGCTGTTTTTT
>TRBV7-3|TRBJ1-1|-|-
CASSSVTGPTEAFF
TGTGCCAGCAGCTCGGTAACAGGGCCCACTGAAGCTTTCTTT
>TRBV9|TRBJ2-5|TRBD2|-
CASSVDSGGASETQYF
TGTGCCAGCAGCGTAGATAGCGGGGGGGCCTCGGAGACCCAGTACTTC
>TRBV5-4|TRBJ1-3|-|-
CASSPGGTGNTIYF
TGTGCCAGCAGCCCGGGAGGTACCGGAAACACCATATATTTT
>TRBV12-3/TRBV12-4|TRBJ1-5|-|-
CASSSTNQPQHF
TGTGCCAGCAGTTCTACCAATCAGCCCCAGCATTTT
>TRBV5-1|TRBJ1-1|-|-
CASTLGGGYTEAFF
TGCGCCAGCACCCTCGGGGGGGGCTACACTGAAGCTTTCTTT